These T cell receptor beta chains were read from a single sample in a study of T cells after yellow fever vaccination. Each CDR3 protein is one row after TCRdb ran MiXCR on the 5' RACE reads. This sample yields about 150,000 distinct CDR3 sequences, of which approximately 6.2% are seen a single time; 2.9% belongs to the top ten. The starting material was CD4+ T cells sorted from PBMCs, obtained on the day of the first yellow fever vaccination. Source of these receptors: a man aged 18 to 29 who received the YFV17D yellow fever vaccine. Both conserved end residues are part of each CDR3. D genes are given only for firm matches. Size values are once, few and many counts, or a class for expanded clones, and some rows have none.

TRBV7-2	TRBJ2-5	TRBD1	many	CASSSPDRAQETQYF	TGTGCCAGCAGCTCCCCAGACAGGGCTCAAGAGACCCAGTACTTC
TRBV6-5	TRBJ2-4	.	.	CASSFFRNGKNIQYF	TGTGCCAGCAGTTTTTTCAGGAACGGCAAAAACATTCAGTACTTC
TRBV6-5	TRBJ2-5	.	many	CASSPWGGDTQETQYF	TGTGCCAGCAGCCCCTGGGGGGGGGACACCCAAGAGACCCAGTACTTC
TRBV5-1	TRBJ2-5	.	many	CASRGGRETQYF	TGCGCCAGCAGAGGTGGCCGAGAGACCCAGTACTTC
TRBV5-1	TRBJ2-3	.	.	CASSRGNPSTDTQYF	TGCGCCAGCAGCCGGGGGAATCCTAGCACAGATACGCAGTATTTT
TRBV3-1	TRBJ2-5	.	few	CASSRRGMGTQYF	TGTGCCAGCAGCCGGAGGGGGATGGGGACCCAGTACTTC
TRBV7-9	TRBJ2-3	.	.	CASSPPIAVTDTQYF	TGTGCCAGCAGCCCCCCGATAGCGGTCACAGATACGCAGTATTTT
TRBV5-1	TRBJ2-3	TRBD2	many	CASSLYSGGLDTQYF	TGCGCCAGCAGCTTATACTCGGGGGGGCTTGATACGCAGTATTTT
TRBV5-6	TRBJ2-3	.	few	CASSLIYGTDTQYF	TGTGCCAGCAGCTTGATTTACGGCACAGATACGCAGTATTTT
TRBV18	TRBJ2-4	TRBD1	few	CASSGQGTNIQYF	TGTGCCAGCTCCGGACAGGGAACGAACATTCAGTACTTC
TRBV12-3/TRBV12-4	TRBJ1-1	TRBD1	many	CASRDRGGSEAFF	TGTGCCAGCAGGGACAGGGGTGGGTCGGAAGCTTTCTTT
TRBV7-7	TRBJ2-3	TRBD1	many	CASSPTGFSTDTQYF	TGTGCCAGCAGCCCGACAGGGTTCAGCACAGATACGCAGTATTTT
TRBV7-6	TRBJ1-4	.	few	CASSLEGHRNEKLFF	TGTGCCAGCAGCTTAGAGGGACACCGTAATGAAAAACTGTTTTTT
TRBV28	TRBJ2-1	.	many	CASSLLSKQFF	TGTGCCAGCAGTTTATTGTCTAAGCAGTTCTTC
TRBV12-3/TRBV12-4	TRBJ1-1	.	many	CASSSHRAVNTEAFF	TGTGCCAGCAGTTCACACAGGGCAGTGAACACTGAAGCTTTCTTT
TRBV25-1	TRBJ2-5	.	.	CASSPPTVGETQYF	TGTGCCAGCAGTCCCCCGACGGTGGGGGAGACCCAGTACTTC
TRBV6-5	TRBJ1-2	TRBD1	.	CASSYSARGGYGYTF	TGTGCCAGCAGTTACTCGGCCAGGGGGGGCTATGGCTACACCTTC
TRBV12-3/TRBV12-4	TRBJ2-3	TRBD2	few	CASSMGGDLFRTDTQYF	TGTGCCAGCAGTATGGGAGGGGACCTCTTCCGCACAGATACGCAGTATTTT
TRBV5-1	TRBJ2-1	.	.	CASSQAAYNEQFF	TGCGCCAGCTCTCAAGCGGCCTACAATGAGCAGTTCTTC
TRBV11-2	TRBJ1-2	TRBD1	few	CASSLLPGGGYTF	TGTGCCAGCAGCTTATTGCCAGGGGGAGGCTACACCTTC
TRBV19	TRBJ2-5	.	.	CASRPGGSGDTQYF	TGTGCCAGTAGGCCCGGGGGCAGCGGGGACACCCAGTACTTC
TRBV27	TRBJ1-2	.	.	CASSSQPPHGYTF	TGTGCCAGCAGTTCACAGCCCCCCCATGGCTACACCTTC
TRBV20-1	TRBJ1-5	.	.	CSAREAGNQPQHF	TGCAGTGCTAGAGAAGCAGGGAATCAGCCCCAGCATTTT
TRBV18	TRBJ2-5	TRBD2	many	CASSPPGRGETQYF	TGTGCCAGCTCACCTCCAGGGAGGGGCGAGACCCAGTACTTC
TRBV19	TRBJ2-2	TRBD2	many	CASSPRGGRNTGELFF	TGTGCCAGTAGTCCCCGGGGGGGGAGAAACACCGGGGAGCTGTTTTTT
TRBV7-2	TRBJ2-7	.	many	CASSFGRQSYEQYF	TGTGCCAGCAGCTTTGGGCGGCAAAGTTACGAGCAGTACTTC
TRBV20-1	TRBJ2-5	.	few	CSARDPRTGETQYF	TGCAGTGCTAGAGATCCCCGGACGGGGGAGACCCAGTACTTC
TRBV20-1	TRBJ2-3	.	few	CSATSSGGSTDTQYF	TGCAGTGCTACCTCCTCCGGGGGTAGCACAGATACGCAGTATTTT
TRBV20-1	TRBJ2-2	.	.	CSARAADGGPGELFF	TGCAGTGCTAGAGCAGCGGACGGAGGGCCCGGGGAGCTGTTTTTT
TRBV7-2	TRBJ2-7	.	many	CASSWTSGGYEQYF	TGTGCCAGCAGCTGGACCTCTGGGGGGTACGAGCAGTACTTC
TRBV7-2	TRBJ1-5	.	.	CASSLDFQPQHF	TGTGCCAGCAGCTTAGATTTTCAGCCCCAGCATTTT
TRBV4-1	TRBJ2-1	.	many	CASSQDQGQFF	TGCGCCAGCAGCCAAGATCAAGGGCAGTTCTTC
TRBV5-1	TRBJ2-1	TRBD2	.	CASSASGTSGGVSYNEQFF	TGCGCCAGCAGCGCCTCCGGGACTAGCGGGGGGGTCTCCTACAATGAGCAGTTCTTC
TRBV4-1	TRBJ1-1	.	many	CASSHPYTEAFF	TGCGCCAGCAGCCATCCCTACACTGAAGCTTTCTTT
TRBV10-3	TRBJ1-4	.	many	CASRDHNEKLFF	TGTGCCAGCCGGGACCATAATGAAAAACTGTTTTTT
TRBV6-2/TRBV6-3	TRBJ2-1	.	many	CASSLVAYEQFF	TGTGCCAGCAGCTTGGTAGCCTATGAGCAGTTCTTC
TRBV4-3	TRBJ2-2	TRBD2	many	CASSQRGLASGELFF	TGCGCCAGCAGCCAACGAGGACTAGCGTCCGGGGAGCTGTTTTTT
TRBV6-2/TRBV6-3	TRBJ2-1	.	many	CASSYAGRIHNEQFF	TGTGCCAGCAGTTACGCCGGCCGGATCCACAATGAGCAGTTCTTC
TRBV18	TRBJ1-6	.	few	CASSPEAYNSPLHF	TGTGCCAGCTCACCAGAAGCGTATAATTCACCCCTCCACTTT
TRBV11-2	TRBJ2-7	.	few	CASSLVGQGRSYEQYF	TGTGCCAGCAGCTTAGTCGGGCAGGGGCGCTCCTACGAGCAGTACTTC
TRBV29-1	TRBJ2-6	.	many	CSVEDRSGANVLTF	TGCAGCGTTGAAGATCGGTCTGGGGCCAACGTCCTGACTTTC
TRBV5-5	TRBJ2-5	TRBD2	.	CASSPGLAVGETQYF	TGTGCCAGCAGCCCTGGACTAGCGGTAGGAGAGACCCAGTACTTC
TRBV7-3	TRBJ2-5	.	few	CASSNTRGPGETQYF	TGTGCCAGCAGCAATACCCGGGGGCCGGGAGAGACCCAGTACTTC
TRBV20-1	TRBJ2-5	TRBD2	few	CSASSSGGPYQETQYF	TGCAGTGCTAGTTCTAGCGGGGGGCCGTACCAAGAGACCCAGTACTTC
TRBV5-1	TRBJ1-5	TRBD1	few	CASSPDRGGQPQHF	TGCGCCAGCAGCCCCGACAGGGGTGGTCAGCCCCAGCATTTT
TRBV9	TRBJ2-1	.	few	CASSVVGTLGNEQFF	TGTGCCAGCAGCGTAGTAGGGACATTGGGCAATGAGCAGTTCTTC
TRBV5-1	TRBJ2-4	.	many	CASSLSAALAKNIQYF	TGCGCCAGCAGCTTGTCGGCGGCCCTAGCCAAAAACATTCAGTACTTC
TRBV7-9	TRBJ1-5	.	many	CASSFKTGIGNQPQHF	TGTGCCAGCAGTTTTAAAACAGGGATCGGCAATCAGCCCCAGCATTTT
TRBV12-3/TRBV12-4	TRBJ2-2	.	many	CASSSQDSGELFF	TGTGCCAGCAGTTCCCAGGATAGCGGGGAGCTGTTTTTT
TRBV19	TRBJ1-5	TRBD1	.	CASIDRPGTGLGQPQHF	TGTGCCAGTATCGACCGGCCAGGGACAGGGCTTGGACAGCCCCAGCATTTT
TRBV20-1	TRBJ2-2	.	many	CSARDPTAAGELFF	TGCAGTGCTAGAGATCCGACGGCAGCCGGGGAGCTGTTTTTT
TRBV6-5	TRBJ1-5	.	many	CASSYSYDQPQHF	TGTGCCAGCAGTTACTCTTACGATCAGCCCCAGCATTTT
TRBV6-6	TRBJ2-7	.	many	CASRTTDSYEQYF	TGTGCCAGCAGGACGACAGACTCCTACGAGCAGTACTTC